This T cell receptor (beta chain) was observed in a study of human T cells and chemical hapten exposure. TCRdb analysed the RACE reads with MiXCR anew, one entry per CDR3 protein. The sample shows about 360,000 distinct CDR3 sequences, more than 4.5% of them seen only once. Trimming cost V 8 bases and J 5 bases, with 12 bases left between them. Germline assignment: CDR1 SQVTM and CDR2 ANQGSEA. The length of the CDR3 is 11 residues. Time point described: patch test 1, 2 weeks after DPC sensitization. Regarding treatment: therapeutic diphenylcyclopropenone sensitization with weekly scalp DPC. This clonotype appeared many times.

The sequencing used whole blood, collected in connection with sensitization to the hapten diphenylcyclopropenone (DPC). The sequence was obtained from a woman between 50 and 59 years old with alopecia areata. Some clones in this sample may be carry-over from other donors' samples. This chain connects TRBV29-1 to TRBJ2-5, with a tentative D call TRBD2 (6 bases). The CDR3 protein is CSFRLGETQYF. In DNA form, the CDR3 reads TGCAGCTTTCGACTAGGGGAGACCCAGTACTTC. The variable domain in full, completed from reference TRBV29-1 and TRBJ2-5, reads SAVISQKPSRDICQRGTSLTIQCQVDSQVTMMFWYRQQPGQSLTLIATANQGSEATYESGFVIDKFPISRPNLTFSTLTVSNMSPEDSSIYLCSFRLGETQYFGPGTRLLVL.